The source of this T cell receptor beta chain is a study of neurological immune-mediated disorders. This CDR3 has 15 amino acids. Germline V gene data show CDR1 as DFQATT and CDR2 as SNEGSKA (reference sequence). V trimming: 5 bases; J trimming: 5 bases; junction bases outside the gene matches: 10. Each TCR transcript was tagged with a 10-nucleotide random UMI during 5'RACE. TCRdb reanalysed the 5' RACE reads using MiXCR and keeps one entry per CDR3 protein. The sample holds 35,000 to 45,000 distinct CDR3 sequences; 13% to 15% are singletons and the top ten take 27%. Findings of the study overall: Across subjects, no CDR3 amino acid sequence appeared in expanded clones of more than one subject, a finding that suggested private repertoires in all groups.

This clonotype was seen repeatedly, ten times or more. The antigen remains undetermined. Source material: PBMCs. The chain employs TRBV20-1 and TRBJ1-5, with TRBD1 matching 9 bases. The TCR comes from a woman aged 45-65 years with HTLV-1-associated myelopathy (HAM/TSP). As DNA, the CDR3 is TGCAGTGCTTTGGGGACAGGGCGAGGGTATCAGCCCCAGCATTTT. It specifies CSALGTGRGYQPQHF.